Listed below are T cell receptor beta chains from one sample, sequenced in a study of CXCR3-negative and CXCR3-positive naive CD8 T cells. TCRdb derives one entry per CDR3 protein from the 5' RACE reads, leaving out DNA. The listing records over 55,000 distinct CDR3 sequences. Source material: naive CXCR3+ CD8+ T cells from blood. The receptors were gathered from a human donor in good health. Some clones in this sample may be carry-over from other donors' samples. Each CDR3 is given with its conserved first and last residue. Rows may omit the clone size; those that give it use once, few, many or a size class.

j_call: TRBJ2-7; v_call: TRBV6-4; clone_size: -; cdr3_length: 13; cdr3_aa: CASRPGHSYEQYF
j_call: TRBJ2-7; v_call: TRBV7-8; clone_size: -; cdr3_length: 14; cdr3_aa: CASSPGTGSYEQYF
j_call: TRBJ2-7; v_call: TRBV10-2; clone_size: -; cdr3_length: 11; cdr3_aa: CASSDGPEQYF
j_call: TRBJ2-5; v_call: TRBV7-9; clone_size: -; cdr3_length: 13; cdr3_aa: CASISALKETQYF
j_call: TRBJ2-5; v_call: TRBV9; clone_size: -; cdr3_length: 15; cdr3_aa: CASSVEVGGQETQYF
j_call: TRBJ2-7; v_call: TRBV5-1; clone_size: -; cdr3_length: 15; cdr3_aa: CASSLGWGGLDEQYF
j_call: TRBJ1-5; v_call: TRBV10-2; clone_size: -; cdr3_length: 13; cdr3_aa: CASAEGANQPQHF
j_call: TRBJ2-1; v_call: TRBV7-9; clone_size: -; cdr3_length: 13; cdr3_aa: CASSLAAGDEQFF
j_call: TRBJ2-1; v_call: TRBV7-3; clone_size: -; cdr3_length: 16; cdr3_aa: CASSPLVGPTYNEQFF
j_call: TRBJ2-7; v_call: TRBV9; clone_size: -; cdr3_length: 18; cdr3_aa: CASSVEGLAGGTSYEQYF
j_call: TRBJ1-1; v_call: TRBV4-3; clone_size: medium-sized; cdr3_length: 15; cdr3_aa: CASSEKTQVNTEAFF
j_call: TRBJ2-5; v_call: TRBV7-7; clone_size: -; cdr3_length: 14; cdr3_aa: CASSLGAIQETQYF
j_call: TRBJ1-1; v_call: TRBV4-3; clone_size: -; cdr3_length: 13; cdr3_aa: CASSQDMGTEAFF
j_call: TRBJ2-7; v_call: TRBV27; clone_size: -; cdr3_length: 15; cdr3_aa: CASSLWAGGGYEQYF
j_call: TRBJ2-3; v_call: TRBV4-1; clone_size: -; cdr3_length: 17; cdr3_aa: CASSQDGPAGATDTKYF
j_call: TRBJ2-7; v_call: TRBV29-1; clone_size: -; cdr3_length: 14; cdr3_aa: CSVETGTQSYEQYF
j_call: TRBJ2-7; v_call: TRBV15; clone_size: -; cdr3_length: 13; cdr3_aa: CATGGGFNYEQYF
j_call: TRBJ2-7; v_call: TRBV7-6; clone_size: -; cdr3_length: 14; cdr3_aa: CASIQIGRPDEQYF
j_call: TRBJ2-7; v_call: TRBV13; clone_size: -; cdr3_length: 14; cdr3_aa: CASSLGRFSYEQYF
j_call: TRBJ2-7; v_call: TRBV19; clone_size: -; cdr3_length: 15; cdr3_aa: CASSMGDPGGYEQYF
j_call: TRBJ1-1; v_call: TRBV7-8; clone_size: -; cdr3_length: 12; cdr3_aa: CASSLAGPEAFF
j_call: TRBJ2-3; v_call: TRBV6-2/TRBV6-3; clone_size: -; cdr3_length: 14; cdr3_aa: CASKRAGFPDTQYF
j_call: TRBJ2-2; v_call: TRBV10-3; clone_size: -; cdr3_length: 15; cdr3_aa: CAISAAGVNTGELFF
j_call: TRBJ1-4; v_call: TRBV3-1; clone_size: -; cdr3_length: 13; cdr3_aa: CASLGEQDEKLFF
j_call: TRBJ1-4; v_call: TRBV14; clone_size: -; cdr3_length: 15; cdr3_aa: CASSQVRQGIEKLFF
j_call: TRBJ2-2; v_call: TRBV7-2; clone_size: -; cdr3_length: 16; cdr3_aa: CASSLEPQRGAGELFF
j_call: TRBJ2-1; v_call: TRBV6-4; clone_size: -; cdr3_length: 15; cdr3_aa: CASSYSGGVYNEQFF
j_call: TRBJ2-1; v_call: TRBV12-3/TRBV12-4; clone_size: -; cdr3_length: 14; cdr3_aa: CASSLALTGNEQFF
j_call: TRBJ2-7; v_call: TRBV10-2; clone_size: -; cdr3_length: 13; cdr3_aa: CASSYQGIDEQHF
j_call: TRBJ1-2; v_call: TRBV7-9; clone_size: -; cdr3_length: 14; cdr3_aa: CASSFAGTGYGYTF
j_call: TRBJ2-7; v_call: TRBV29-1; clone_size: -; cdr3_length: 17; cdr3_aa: CSVVSRTPQGTSYEQYF
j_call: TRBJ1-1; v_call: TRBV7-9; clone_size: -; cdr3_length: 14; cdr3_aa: CASSRETDWGSAFF
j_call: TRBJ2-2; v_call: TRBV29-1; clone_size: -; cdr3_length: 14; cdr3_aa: CSVEWGGWTGELFF
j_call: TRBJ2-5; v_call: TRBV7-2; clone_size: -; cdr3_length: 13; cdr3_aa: CASRLLAEETQYF
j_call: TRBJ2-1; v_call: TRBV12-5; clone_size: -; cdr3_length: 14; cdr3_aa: CASAPTGAYNEQFF
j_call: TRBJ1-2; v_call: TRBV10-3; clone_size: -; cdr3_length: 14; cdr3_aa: CAIRPGQQNYGYTF
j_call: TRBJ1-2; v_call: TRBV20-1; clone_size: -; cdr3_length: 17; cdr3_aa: CSARGDRGRQTNYGYTF
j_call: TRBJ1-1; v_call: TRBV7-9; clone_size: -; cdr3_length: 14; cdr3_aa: CASSSGGKNTEAFF